This T cell receptor beta chain is from a study of CD8 T cells in Susac syndrome. This CDR3 spans 14 amino acids. From germline, CDR1 is MDHEN and CDR2 SYDVKM. V was clipped by 7 bases and J by 3 bases; unmatched bases: 6. Random hexamers were used to reverse transcribe an amount of 0.5 to 1 ug RNA. It was immunoSEQ multiplex PCR that amplified TCR beta CDR3 across 54 Vbeta and 13 Jbeta. TCRdb called the immunoSEQ multiplex PCR reads again in MiXCR, with one record for every CDR3 protein. The data hold approximately 100,000 distinct CDR3 sequences, with roughly 92% observed a single time. CD8+ and CD4+ T cells from blood underwent TCR beta sequencing. Healthy donors, matched for age and sex, constituted the control group. Negative isolation was used for CD8+ and CD4+ T cells, and FACS enrichment was applied to TEMRA cells.

This chain links TRBV28 with TRBJ2-1; 7 nucleotides align to TRBD1. This clonotype was obtained from a human donor in good health. The sample was CD8+ T cells from PBMCs. Here the CDR3 DNA reads TGTGCCAGCATCGGGGCAGGGGGCTACAATGAGCAGTTCTTC. Protein sequence: CASIGAGGYNEQFF.